A single sample gave rise to the 23 T cell receptor beta chains below, sequenced in a study of T cells expressing NK-cell markers (dated by TCRdb to the early 2020s). The receptor library was made with 5' RACE. The sequencer listed for this sample is Illumina HiSeq 2000. Reprocessed by TCRdb, the reads give a single entry per CDR3 protein sequence, without DNA. In this sample's table one finds roughly 350,000 distinct CDR3 sequences. 5.2% of the sample belongs to the ten largest clones. The sequenced sample consisted of blood T cells: a sorted CD56 or NKG2C T cell subset, CD4+ or CD8+ T cells, or bulk PBMC T cells (not recorded which). The origin of the receptors is a man aged 18 to 70 in good health.

V is TRBV5-1 and J is TRBJ2-5; TCRdb reports TRBD1, a call that lacks DNA to check it against. Germline CDR1 is SGHRS and CDR2 is YFSETQ. This CDR3 contains 16 residues. Here the CDR3 reads CASSLAATEVAETQYF.

The rearrangement links TRBV29-1 to TRBJ1-4; TCRdb indicates TRBD1, and absent DNA this call remains unverified. The germline gives CDR1 SQVTM, CDR2 ANQGSEA. This CDR3 has 13 residues. The CDR3 is CSVREGGHEKLFF.

V usage is TRBV5-1 and J usage is TRBJ2-1; the TCRdb D gene call, TRBD1, has no DNA to confirm it. This CDR3 has 12 residues. The germline V gene encodes CDR1 SGHRS and CDR2 YFSETQ. The CDR3 here is CASSEAGQGKFF.

This chain connects TRBV27 to TRBJ1-5; lacking DNA, the TRBD1 call made by TCRdb goes unchecked. The CDR3 runs to 16 residues. CDR1 is MNHEY and CDR2 is SMNVEV in the germline V gene (reference sequence). CDR3 protein: CASSLTGTGLNQPQHF.

This chain joins TRBV12-3 or TRBV12-4 and TRBJ2-1; TCRdb selects TRBD2, and the lack of DNA leaves this call unchecked. There are 16 residues in the CDR3. The CDR3 region is CASTIQAGTSLHEQFF.

The chain recombines TRBV7-2 with TRBJ2-1. The CDR3 spans 15 residues. The germline gives CDR1 SGHTA, CDR2 FQGNSA. The CDR3 protein is CASTFSGVPYNEQFF.

CDR3 sequence: CASGQRQGAREKLFF. The V call is TRBV3-1, the J call TRBJ1-4; the D call from TCRdb, TRBD1, cannot be confirmed without DNA. Germline CDR1 LGHDT, CDR2 YNNKEL (reference sequence). CDR3 size: 15 residues.

This chain links TRBV3-1 with TRBJ2-2; the D call of TRBD2 rests on TCRdb alone, since no DNA is present to check it. The CDR3 consists of 15 residues. Germline CDR1 LGHDT, CDR2 YNNKEL (reference sequence). The CDR3 is CASSQGLALTGELFF.

V and J are TRBV6-5 and TRBJ2-5. This CDR3 region has 13 residues. The germline V gene encodes CDR1 MNHEY and CDR2 SVGAGI. Here the CDR3 reads CASSYNPRETQYF.

J is TRBJ1-3 and V is TRBV6-1. The germline gives CDR1 MNHNS, CDR2 SASEGT. The CDR3 spans 16 residues. Here the CDR3 reads CASRFRTGSSGNTIYF.

The V gene is TRBV5-5, the J gene TRBJ1-6; the D call of TRBD1 rests on TCRdb alone, since no DNA is present to check it. Germline-derived CDR1 and CDR2 are SGHKS and YYEKEE (reference sequence). This CDR3 has 15 amino acids. The CDR3 reads CASSAGQGHNSPLHF. Supplemented by reference TRBV5-5 and TRBJ1-6, the full variable domain reads DAGVTQSPTHLIKTRGQQVTLRCSPISGHKSVSWYQQVLGQGPQFIFQYYEKEERGRGNFPDRFSARQFPNYSSELNVNALLLGDSALYLCASSAGQGHNSPLHFGNGTRLTVT.

The rearrangement links TRBV7-2 to TRBJ2-3; lacking DNA, the TRBD1 call made by TCRdb goes unchecked. The CDR3 has 15 residues. Germline V gene lookup returns CDR1 SGHTA and CDR2 FQGNSA. CDR3 sequence reads: CASSLGGGRTDTQYF.

V gene TRBV7-9 combines with J gene TRBJ2-3; as DNA is missing, the TRBD1 call by TCRdb cannot be tested. The CDR3 extends over 17 amino acids. Germline CDR1 and CDR2: SEHNR and FQNEAQ (reference sequence). The CDR3: CASSLAIGGATTDTQYF.

The J gene is TRBJ2-7, the V gene TRBV6-2 or TRBV6-3. This CDR3 spans 13 amino acids. CDR1 is MNHEY, CDR2 SVGEGT, per germline. This CDR3 reads CASTPNLVTEQYF.

The rearrangement uses TRBV7-9 and TRBJ1-5. Germline V gene sequence: CDR1 SEHNR, CDR2 FQNEAQ (reference sequence). The CDR3 length is 11 residues. The CDR3 region is CASSPNQPQHF.

The chain links TRBV27 to TRBJ2-7; with no DNA, the TCRdb D assignment of TRBD1 cannot be verified. Germline V gives CDR1 MNHEY, CDR2 SMNVEV (reference sequence). The CDR3 is 15 residues long. This CDR3 reads CASRNTGGHSYEQYF.

The chain uses TRBV27 and TRBJ2-7; lacking DNA, the TRBD1 call made by TCRdb goes unchecked. In germline, CDR1 is MNHEY, CDR2 SMNVEV (reference sequence). CDR3 length: 17 residues. The CDR3 protein is CASSLWGQGSFLGEQYF.

This rearrangement joins TRBV28 to TRBJ2-7; without DNA, the TCRdb call of TRBD1 cannot be checked. This CDR3 has 15 residues. Looked up from germline, CDR1 is MDHEN and CDR2 is SYDVKM. The CDR3 loop is CASSFRGSLGDEQYF.

The chain has TRBV3-1 and TRBJ2-7; TCRdb's D gene call, TRBD1, goes unchecked for lack of DNA. The germline V gene encodes CDR1 LGHDT and CDR2 YNNKEL (reference sequence). The CDR3 is 14 residues long. CDR3: CASSLYRDRNEQYF.

This chain uses TRBV25-1 with TRBJ2-4; lacking DNA, the TRBD2 call made by TCRdb goes unchecked. This CDR3 region has 16 residues. Germline V CDR1 and CDR2: MGHDK, SYGVNS. The CDR3 sequence: CASRGTSGGPRNIQYF. The whole variable domain, remainder taken from reference TRBV25-1 and TRBJ2-4, is EADIYQTPRYLVIGTGKKITLECSQTMGHDKMYWYQQDPGMELHLIHYSYGVNSTEKGDLSSESTVSRIRTEHFPLTLESARPSHTSQYLCASRGTSGGPRNIQYFGAGTRLSVL.

This chain uses TRBV12-3 or TRBV12-4 with TRBJ1-2. The CDR3 spans 11 residues. The CDR3 sequence is CASSFFSGYTF.

The chain joins TRBV18 to TRBJ1-1; TCRdb's D gene call, TRBD1, goes unchecked for lack of DNA. The CDR3 covers 15 residues. Looked up from germline, CDR1 is KGHSH and CDR2 is LQKENI. CDR3 in amino acids: CASLAGQGMNTEAFF. Based on the CDR3 plus reference TRBV18 and TRBJ1-1, the full variable domain is NAGVMQNPRHLVRRRGQEARLRCSPMKGHSHVYWYRQLPEEGLKFMVYLQKENIIDESGMPKERFSAEFPKEGPSILRIQQVVRGDSAAYFCASLAGQGMNTEAFFGQGTRLTVV.

The chain uses TRBV6-1 and TRBJ1-1; absent DNA, TCRdb's TRBD1 call cannot be checked. The CDR3 spans 14 residues. Germline CDR1 reads MNHNS; CDR2 reads SASEGT. The CDR3 is CASSAGPTNTEAFF.